These 3 T cell receptor beta chains share one sample of origin, sequenced in a study of CD8+CD57+ T cells in acquired aplastic anemia. Genomic DNA, the template, was used for profiling of the TCR beta VDJ and CDR3. TCRdb itself ran the reads through MiXCR, one entry per CDR3 protein. Seen here are around 80,000 distinct CDR3 sequences, about three quarters observed once, and the top ten hold roughly 80%. Selection for sequencing was limited to patients who had shown CD8+CD57+ cell expansion by flow cytometry. Sequencing input: sorted CD4+, CD8+, or CD8+CD57+ T cells (not recorded which) from PBMCs. Receptors were obtained from a human donor with aplastic anemia.

This clonotype was seen once. The chain is built from TRBV7-9 and TRBJ2-5, with a tentative D call TRBD2 (5 bases). The germline V and J ends were trimmed by 4 bases and 3 bases, with 12 bases remaining between them. The V gene's germline CDR1 is SEHNR and CDR2 FQNEAQ (reference sequence). This CDR3 has 14 residues. Written as DNA, the CDR3 is TGTGCCAGCAGCTCAGGACTGGATAAAGAGACCCAGTACTTC. It translates to CASSSGLDKETQYF.

J is TRBJ2-7 and V is TRBV10-3, with 8 bases lining up with TRBD1. The germline V gene encodes CDR1 ENHRY and CDR2 SYGVKD. Germline trimming cut 7 bases from V and 5 bases from J; bases unmatched to any gene: 10. The CDR3 is made up of 14 amino acids. The CDR3 reads CAITGTGGFDEQYF. The CDR3 nucleotides are TGTGCCATCACGGGAACAGGGGGTTTCGACGAGCAGTACTTC.

Points on this clonotype: Given the absence of the conserved phenylalanine or tryptophan at the CDR3 end, a read error is likely. The chain joins TRBV24-1 to TRBJ2-7, with TRBD2 matching over 9 bases. V shed 7 bases and J 2 bases; nucleotides not matched to a gene: 5. Germline V gives CDR1 KGHDR, CDR2 SFDVKD. The CDR3 consists of 14 residues. The CDR3 region has the DNA TGTGCCACCAGCCTCGGACTAGCGCCCTACGAGCAGTACCTC. Translated: CATSLGLAPYEQYL.